This T cell receptor (beta chain) was recovered during a study of technical replicates of blood from a handful of donors. Sequenced by immunoSEQ multiplex PCR; TCRdb stores in-frame clones only, minus some. The sample holds over 60,000 clones, over 85% seen once. Trimming left V 6 bases short and J 0 bases short, with 13 bases between. The CDR3 consists of 15 residues. Germline CDR1 is LNHDA and CDR2 is SQIVND (reference sequence). The TCR comes from a human donor in good health. Some clones in this sample may be carry-over from other donors' samples. J is TRBJ2-3 and V is TRBV19; the D gene is possibly TRBD2 (6 bases). Input material: PBMCs. The CDR3 region has the DNA TGTGCCAGTAGAACCCTGGGGACTAGCACAGATACGCAGTATTTT. As protein: CASRTLGTSTDTQYF. Complete variable domain (other parts from reference TRBV19 and TRBJ2-3): DGGITQSPKYLFRKEGQNVTLSCEQNLNHDAMYWYRQDPGQGLRLIYYSQIVNDFQKGDIAEGYSVSREKKESFPLTVTSAQKNPTAFYLCASRTLGTSTDTQYFGPGTRLTVL.